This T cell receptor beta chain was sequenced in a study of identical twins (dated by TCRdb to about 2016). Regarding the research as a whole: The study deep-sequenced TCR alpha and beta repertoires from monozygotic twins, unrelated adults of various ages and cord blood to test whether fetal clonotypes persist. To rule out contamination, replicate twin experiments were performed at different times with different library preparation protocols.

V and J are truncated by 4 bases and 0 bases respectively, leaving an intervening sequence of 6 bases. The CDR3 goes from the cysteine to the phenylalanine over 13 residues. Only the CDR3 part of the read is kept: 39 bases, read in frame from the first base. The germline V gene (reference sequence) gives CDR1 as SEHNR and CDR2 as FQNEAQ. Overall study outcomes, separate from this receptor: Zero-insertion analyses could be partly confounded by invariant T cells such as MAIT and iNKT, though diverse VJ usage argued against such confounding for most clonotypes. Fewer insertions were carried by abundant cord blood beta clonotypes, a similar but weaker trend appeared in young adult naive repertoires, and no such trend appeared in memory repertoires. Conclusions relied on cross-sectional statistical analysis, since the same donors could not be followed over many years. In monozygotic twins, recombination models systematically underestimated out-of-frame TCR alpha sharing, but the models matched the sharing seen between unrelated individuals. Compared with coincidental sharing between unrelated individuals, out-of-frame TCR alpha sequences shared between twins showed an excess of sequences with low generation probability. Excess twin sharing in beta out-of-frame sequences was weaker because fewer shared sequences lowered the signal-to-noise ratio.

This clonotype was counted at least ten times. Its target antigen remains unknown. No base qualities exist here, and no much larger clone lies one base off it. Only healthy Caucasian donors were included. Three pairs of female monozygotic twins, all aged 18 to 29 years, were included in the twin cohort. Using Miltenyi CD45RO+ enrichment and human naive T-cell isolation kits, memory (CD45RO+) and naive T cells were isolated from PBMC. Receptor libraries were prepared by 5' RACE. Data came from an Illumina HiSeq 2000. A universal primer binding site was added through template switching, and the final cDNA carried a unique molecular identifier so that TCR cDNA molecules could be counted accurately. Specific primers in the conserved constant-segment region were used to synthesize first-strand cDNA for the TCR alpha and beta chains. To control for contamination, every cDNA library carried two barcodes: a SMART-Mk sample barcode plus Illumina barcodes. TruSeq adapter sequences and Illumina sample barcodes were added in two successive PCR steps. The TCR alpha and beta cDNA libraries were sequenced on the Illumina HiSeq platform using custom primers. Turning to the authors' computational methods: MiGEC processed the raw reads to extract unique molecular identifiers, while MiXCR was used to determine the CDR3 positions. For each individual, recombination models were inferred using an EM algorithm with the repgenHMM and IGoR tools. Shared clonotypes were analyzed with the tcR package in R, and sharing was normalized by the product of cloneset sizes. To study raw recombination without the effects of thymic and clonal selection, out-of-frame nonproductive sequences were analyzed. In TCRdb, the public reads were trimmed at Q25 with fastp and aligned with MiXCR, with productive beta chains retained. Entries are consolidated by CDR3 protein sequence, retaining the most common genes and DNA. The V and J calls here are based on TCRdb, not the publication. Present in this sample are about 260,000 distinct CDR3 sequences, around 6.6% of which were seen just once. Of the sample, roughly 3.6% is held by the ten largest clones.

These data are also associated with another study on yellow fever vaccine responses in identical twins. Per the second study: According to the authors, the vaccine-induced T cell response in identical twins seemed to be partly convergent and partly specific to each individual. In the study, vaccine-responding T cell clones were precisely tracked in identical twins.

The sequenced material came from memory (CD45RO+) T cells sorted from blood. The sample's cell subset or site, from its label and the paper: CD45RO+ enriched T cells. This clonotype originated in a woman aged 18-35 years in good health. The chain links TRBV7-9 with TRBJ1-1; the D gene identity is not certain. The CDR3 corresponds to CASSYRLNTEAFF. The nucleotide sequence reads TGTGCCAGCAGCTATCGCCTGAACACTGAAGCTTTCTTT.